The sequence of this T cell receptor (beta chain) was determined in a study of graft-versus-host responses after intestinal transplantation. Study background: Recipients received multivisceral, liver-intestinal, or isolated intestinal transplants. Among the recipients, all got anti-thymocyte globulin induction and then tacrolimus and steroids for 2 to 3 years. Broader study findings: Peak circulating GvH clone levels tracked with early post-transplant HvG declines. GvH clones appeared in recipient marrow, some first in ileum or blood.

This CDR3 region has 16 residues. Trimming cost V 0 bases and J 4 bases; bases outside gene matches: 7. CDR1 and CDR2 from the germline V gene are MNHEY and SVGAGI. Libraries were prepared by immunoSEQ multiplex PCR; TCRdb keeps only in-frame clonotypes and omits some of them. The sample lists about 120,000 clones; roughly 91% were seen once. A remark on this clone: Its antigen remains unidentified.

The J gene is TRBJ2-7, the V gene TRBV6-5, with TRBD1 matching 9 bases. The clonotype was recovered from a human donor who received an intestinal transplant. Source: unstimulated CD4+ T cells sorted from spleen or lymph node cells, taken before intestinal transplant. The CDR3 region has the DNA TGTGCCAGCAGTTACTCCTGGGACAGGGTAAGGTACGAGCAGTACTTC. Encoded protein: CASSYSWDRVRYEQYF.